Presented here are 5 T cell receptor beta chains from one specimen sequenced in a study of cytomegalovirus exposure and HLA in healthy donors. It was with 60 Vbeta and 13 Jbeta primers that the PCR ran. Assay used: immunoSEQ multiplex PCR; TCRdb lists only in-frame clones, some missing. Seen here are 130,000 or so clones, approximately 81% observed once, and the top ten hold approximately 7.2%. The sample comprised PBMCs. The receptors were gathered from a male donor in good health and CMV-seronegative.

V gene TRBV30 combines with J gene TRBJ1-6; 7 bases line up with TRBD1. The junction had 16 bases not matched to a gene; V was cut back by 5 bases and J by 0 bases. The CDR3 is 19 residues long. CDR1 and CDR2 (germline): GTSNPN, SVGIG (reference sequence). CDR3 region: CAWDSDRTRPGSYNSPLHF. For the CDR3, the DNA is TGTGCCTGGGATTCGGACAGGACACGACCGGGCTCCTATAATTCACCCCTCCACTTT.

This clone was counted between two and nine times. The chain employs TRBV5-6 and TRBJ2-7, with D perhaps matching TRBD2 (6 bases). The germline CDR1 and CDR2 sequences are SGHDT and YYEEEE. The CDR3 length is 19 residues. V was pared by 0 bases and J by 3 bases, with 25 bases between. CDR3 nucleotide sequence: TGTGCCAGCAGCTTGGGGGCCCCCGGGGTGGGAGGCCCCTACTACGAGCAGTACTTC. It codes for CASSLGAPGVGGPYYEQYF.

The rearrangement links TRBV29-1 to TRBJ2-7; D possibly corresponds to TRBD1 (6 bases). Germline CDR1 reads SQVTM; CDR2 reads ANQGSEA. The length of the CDR3 is 12 residues. Trimming stripped 2 bases from V and 5 bases from J, with 10 bases between. DNA for the CDR3: TGCAGCGTTGAAACGAGGGGGAACGAGCAGTACTTC. This codes for CSVETRGNEQYF.

This clone was detected only once. The genes are TRBV6-1 and TRBJ2-6, with D maybe TRBD2 (5 bases). There are 13 residues in the CDR3. Deletions cut 6 bases from V and 3 bases from J, with 6 bases between. CDR1 and CDR2 from the germline V gene are MNHNS and SASEGT. CDR3 sequence reads: CASSGGGANVLTF. Written as DNA, the CDR3 is TGTGCCAGCAGCGGAGGTGGGGCCAACGTCCTGACTTTC.

The chain has TRBV6-5 and TRBJ2-5; D remains unclear. The CDR3 covers 11 residues. In germline, CDR1 is MNHEY, CDR2 SVGAGI. Trimming took off 2 bases at V and 5 bases at J, with 3 bases between the two ends. The CDR3: CASSYLETQYF. For the CDR3, the DNA is TGTGCCAGCAGTTACCTTGAGACCCAGTACTTC.